Reported below is one TCR beta chain. Sequencing was performed with immunoSEQ multiplex PCR; in TCRdb, only in-frame clones are kept and a portion is missing. The repertoire holds 100,000 to 150,000 clones, with more than 70% as singletons. V lost 6 bases to trimming and J lost 4 bases; unmatched junction nucleotides: 6. Germline loops: CDR1 LNHDA, CDR2 SQIVND (reference sequence). The CDR3 runs to 14 residues. This record comes from a study of cytomegalovirus exposure and HLA in healthy donors. The source material was PBMCs. This sequence was found in a man aged 30-40 years in good health and CMV-seronegative. V usage is TRBV19 and J usage is TRBJ1-1, with 9 positions matching TRBD1. The CDR3 sequence is CASSRDRGVTEAFF. CDR3 in DNA: TGTGCCAGTAGCCGTGACAGGGGGGTCACTGAAGCTTTCTTT.